Included here is one TCR beta chain sequence, with context. Additional DNA sequences in this sample encode the identical CDR3. The data derive from a study of shared clonotypes between healthy human individuals. About the study: Each donor contributed plates that comprised three CD4 naive, three CD4 memory, two CD8 naive and one CD8 memory.

Libraries were prepared by immunoSEQ multiplex PCR; TCRdb keeps only in-frame clonotypes and omits some of them. In the table there are about 2.1 million clones, over 85% of which are singletons. Naive-designated CD8 cells lacked CD45RO, were positively enriched for CCR7, and omitted terminally differentiated effector memory CD45RA+ cells. Germline V gene lookup returns CDR1 SEHNR and CDR2 FQNEAQ (reference sequence). V was cut by 1 base and J by 4 bases, with 7 bases left in between. CDR3 length: 13 residues. The chain couples TRBV7-9 to TRBJ1-2; D ambiguous. This TCR was sampled from a man aged 18 to 30 in good health. Some clones in this sample may be carry-over from other donors' samples. The sample taken for sequencing was naive CD8+ T cells from PBMCs. CDR3: CASSLGTGYGYTF. In DNA, the CDR3 is TGTGCCAGCAGCTTAGGGACCGGCTATGGCTACACCTTC.